This TCR beta chain was retrieved from a study of blood T cell repertoires in COVID-19. CDR3 size: 16 residues. Germline CDR1 and CDR2: KGHDR and SFDVKD. V lost 2 bases and J lost 4; bases outside the gene matches: 5. Data came from immunoSEQ multiplex PCR; TCRdb stores just in-frame clones and leaves some out. Among about 230,000 clones listed, 65% to 85% were seen once. The source of this sequence is a man between 40 and 49 years old with active or convalescent COVID-19. The V and J genes are TRBV24-1 and TRBJ2-2; 8 bases are a match to TRBD2. The sequencing sample was made of peripheral blood. DNA for the CDR3: TGTGCCACCAGTGATTCGACTAGCGAGGGCACCGGGGAGCTGTTTTTT. Translating gives CATSDSTSEGTGELFF.